This note documents a single TCR beta chain sequence. Its antigen is currently unknown. These data belong to a study of pediatric ulcerative colitis. General study results and limits: All ulcerative colitis patients, but no controls, carried two rectal clonotypes. Compared with controls, ulcerative colitis showed greater blood-rectum clone sharing.

This was a survey-level run. The data were produced by immunoSEQ multiplex PCR, yet TCRdb's version contains in-frame clones alone and is incomplete. The sample includes 1,300 to 1,500 clones, roughly 90% of them seen just once. Ulcerative colitis patients received no immunosuppressive medication before the diagnostic colonoscopy. The V end lost 1 base, the J end lost 3 bases, and 14 bases lay between the germline ends. The CDR3 loop spans 16 amino acids. CDR1 is SGHVS, CDR2 FQNEAQ, per germline. The clonotype comes from a boy younger than 18 with severe ulcerative colitis. The gene calls are TRBV7-8 and TRBJ2-3; D is unresolved. Sequencing was done on a sample of blood. The CDR3 DNA reads as TGTGCCAGCAGCTTAGATCCACTAACAAGTACAGATACGCAGTATTTT. Translating it yields CASSLDPLTSTDTQYF.